This T cell receptor beta chain was recorded in a study of blood T cells in healthy people across ages. Turning to the study itself: Capture by template switching was about one barcoded beta molecule per two T cells.

Points from the study as a whole: The authors considered diversity estimates from one million T cells to be underestimates.

This clonotype occurred many times. The target antigen is unknown. For the second PCR, which ran for roughly 7 to 11 cycles, a sample-barcoded 5' primer and a J-beta primer mix were used. Researchers report that each sample yielded at least 3 million CDR3-containing paired-end reads. TCRdb independently ran MiXCR on the 5' RACE reads; one entry per CDR3 protein. The table records around 670,000 distinct CDR3 sequences, about 30% of them present only once. J was trimmed by 6 bases and V by 5 bases; bases with no gene match: 4. The germline gives CDR1 SGHRS, CDR2 YFSETQ. CDR3 length: 15 residues. Sequenced input: blood. The receptor was derived from a woman of 80 years or more in good health. The J gene is TRBJ2-1, the V gene TRBV5-1; 14 positions agree with TRBD2. CDR3 DNA sequence: TGCGCCAGCAGATTGACTAGCGGGGGGGGCAATGAGCAGTTCTTC. Its translation is CASRLTSGGGNEQFF.